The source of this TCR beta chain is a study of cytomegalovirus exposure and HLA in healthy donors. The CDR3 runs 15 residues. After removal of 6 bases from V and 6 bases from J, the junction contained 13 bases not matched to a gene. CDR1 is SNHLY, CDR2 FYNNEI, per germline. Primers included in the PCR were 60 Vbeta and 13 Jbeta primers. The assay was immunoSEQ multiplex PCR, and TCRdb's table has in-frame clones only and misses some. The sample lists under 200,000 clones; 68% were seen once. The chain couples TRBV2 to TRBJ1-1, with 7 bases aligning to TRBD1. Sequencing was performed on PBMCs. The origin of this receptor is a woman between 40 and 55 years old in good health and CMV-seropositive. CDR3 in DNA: TGTGCCAGCAGAAATGAAGGGGGCGCGCGGGCTGAAGCTTTCTTT. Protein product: CASRNEGGARAEAFF.